This T cell receptor beta chain was obtained from a study of long-term antiretroviral therapy in people with HIV. Study as a whole: Some samples came about a decade before the 2015 immediate-ART recommendation, and these were the earliest.

At the survey level, the v3.0 immunoSEQ assay was run. TCRdb keeps only in-frame clones here, not all; method: immunoSEQ multiplex PCR. Of under 30,000 clones listed, 87% are singletons. The CDR3 totals 11 residues. Germline CDR1 reads SNHLY; CDR2 reads FYNNEI. V was shortened by 5 bases and J by 2 bases, with 4 bases between the two germline ends. Per donor, at least one pre-ART and at least two post-ART PBMC samples were obtained. Treatment for every participant with HIV took place in the United States. The gene calls are TRBV2 and TRBJ2-7; no clear D. The source of this sequence is a man aged 50 to 60 with HIV. The specimen comprised unsorted PBMCs, sampled 1.8 years before starting antiretroviral therapy. DNA for the CDR3: TGTGCCAGCAGTAAGACCTACGAGCAGTACTTC. It translates to CASSKTYEQYF.